The 28 T cell receptor beta chains below were found in one sample sequenced in a study of blood T cell repertoires in COVID-19. Some clones are missing from TCRdb's copy, which holds only in-frame ones; the method was immunoSEQ multiplex PCR. The sample lists hundreds of thousands of clones; 75% to 90% were seen once. Sequenced: PBMCs or T cells enriched from blood (not recorded which). These receptors were collected from a man aged 18 to 30 who had recovered from COVID-19.

The J gene is TRBJ1-1, the V gene TRBV5-4; unclear D gene. The germline V gene encodes CDR1 SGHNT and CDR2 YYREEE (reference sequence). Trimming removed 0 bases at V and 0 bases at J, with 6 bases between. The CDR3 has 14 amino acids. Here the CDR3 reads CASSLGHLNTEAFF. Written as DNA, the CDR3 is TGTGCCAGCAGCTTGGGACATCTGAACACTGAAGCTTTCTTT.

This chain links TRBV5-4 with TRBJ1-1; D possibly corresponds to TRBD1 (5 bases). Trimming took off 3 bases at V and 0 bases at J, with 9 bases between the two ends. The CDR3 sequence is 14 residues long. Looked up from germline, CDR1 is SGHNT and CDR2 is YYREEE (reference sequence). CDR3 loop: CASSSTAVNTEAFF. CDR3 in DNA: TGTGCCAGCAGCTCGACAGCCGTGAACACTGAAGCTTTCTTT.

The V call is TRBV28, the J call TRBJ2-3; 7 bases align to TRBD2. Germline CDR1 and CDR2: MDHEN and SYDVKM. The CDR3 loop spans 13 amino acids. V lost 6 bases, J lost 8 bases, and 8 bases stayed unmatched. CDR3: CASSPTSLATQYF. DNA for the CDR3: TGTGCCAGCAGCCCGACTAGCTTAGCTACGCAGTATTTT.

CDR3 in amino acids: CASSLAGGVNSPLHF. The CDR3 DNA reads as TGTGCCAGCAGCTTAGCAGGGGGCGTTAATTCACCCCTCCACTTT. V gene TRBV7-9 combines with J gene TRBJ1-6, with TRBD1 matching over 7 bases. Per germline, CDR1 SEHNR and CDR2 FQNEAQ (reference sequence). V trimming: 0 bases; J trimming: 6 bases; junction bases outside the gene matches: 2. The CDR3 is made up of 15 amino acids.

The J gene is TRBJ1-1, the V gene TRBV30; TRBD1 aligns across 7 bases. Per the germline V gene, CDR1 is GTSNPN and CDR2 is SVGIG (reference sequence). After removal of 4 bases from V and 6 bases from J, the junction contained 5 bases not matched to a gene. CDR3 size: 12 residues. CDR3 sequence (DNA): TGTGCCTGGAATCCCAGGGGGTCTGAAGCTTTCTTT. This encodes CAWNPRGSEAFF.

This chain joins TRBV4-1 and TRBJ2-7; 7 bases map to TRBD2. This CDR3 is 16 amino acids long. The ends lost 4 bases at V and 4 bases at J; junction bases unmatched: 13. Germline-derived CDR1 and CDR2 are MGHRA and YSYEKL. The CDR3: CASSLLASGSGYEQYF. CDR3 sequence (DNA): TGCGCCAGCAGCCTACTAGCGTCGGGATCGGGTTACGAGCAGTACTTC.

This rearrangement joins TRBV10-3 to TRBJ1-5, with TRBD1 as a possible D gene (5 bases). In germline, CDR1 is ENHRY, CDR2 SYGVKD. V was trimmed by 10 bases and J by 6 bases, leaving 25 bases between them. The CDR3 sequence is 16 residues long. CDR3 sequence: CATKGASVGGGQPQHF. The CDR3 region has the DNA TGTGCCACAAAAGGGGCATCCGTTGGGGGGGGTCAGCCCCAGCATTTT.

The rearrangement joins TRBV4-1 to TRBJ2-1, with 8 bases matching TRBD2. The germline V gene has CDR1 MGHRA and CDR2 YSYEKL. The CDR3 totals 16 residues. The trim removed 4 bases at V and 5 bases at J, leaving 10 bases unmatched. Here the CDR3 reads CASSPLGSGVHNEQFF. The CDR3 DNA reads TGCGCCAGCAGCCCCCTTGGTAGCGGGGTTCACAATGAGCAGTTCTTC.

This chain uses TRBV28 with TRBJ1-5; D ambiguous. Between the trimmed V and J ends, which lost 6 bases and 2 bases, there was a span of 14 bases. This CDR3 comprises 15 residues. Germline V gives CDR1 MDHEN, CDR2 SYDVKM. CDR3 residues: CASSPPGRRNQPQHF. The DNA for the CDR3 is TGTGCCAGCAGCCCCCCCGGGAGACGCAATCAGCCCCAGCATTTT.

The V and J genes are TRBV2 and TRBJ1-2; D is uncertain. The germline V gene encodes CDR1 SNHLY and CDR2 FYNNEI. This CDR3 is 13 amino acids long. Trimming took off 6 bases at V and 2 bases at J, with 10 bases between the two ends. The CDR3 DNA is TGTGCCAGCAGCAGAGAGGAGAACTATGGCTACACCTTC. It specifies CASSREENYGYTF.

The rearrangement uses TRBV6-2 or TRBV6-3 and TRBJ2-1; TRBD2 matches 8 bases. V lost 5 bases to trimming and J lost 4 bases; unmatched junction nucleotides: 7. Germline-derived CDR1 and CDR2 are MNHEY and SVGEGT. There are 15 residues in the CDR3. In nucleotides, the CDR3 is TGTGCCAGCAGTACGGGACTAGGGTTGTACAATGAGCAGTTCTTC. This encodes CASSTGLGLYNEQFF.

V and J are TRBV6-1 and TRBJ2-2; TRBD2 matches at 10 bases. The V and J ends lost 4 bases and 4 bases, in that order; junction bases with no gene match: 12. CDR1 and CDR2 from the germline V gene are MNHNS and SASEGT. The CDR3 runs to 18 residues. For the CDR3, the DNA is TGTGCCAGCAGTGCCACTCCCCCAGCGGGGGGGCTCACCGGGGAGCTGTTTTTT. Translating it yields CASSATPPAGGLTGELFF.

V usage is TRBV5-6 and J usage is TRBJ1-5; possibly TRBD1 for D (6 bases). Germline assignment: CDR1 SGHDT and CDR2 YYEEEE. The CDR3 has 14 amino acids. The germline V and J ends were trimmed by 0 bases and 7 bases, with 11 bases remaining between them. The CDR3 is CASSLDSGDQPQHF. DNA for the CDR3: TGTGCCAGCAGCTTGGACTCAGGGGACCAGCCCCAGCATTTT.

The chain joins TRBV6-5 to TRBJ2-7, with TRBD1 identical over 8 bases. Germline V gene lookup returns CDR1 MNHEY and CDR2 SVGAGI. The CDR3 is 14 amino acids. With 5 bases clipped from V and 6 bases from J, the junction kept 9 bases outside the gene matches. CDR3 loop: CASSNAGGSGEQYF. CDR3 bases: TGTGCCAGCAGTAATGCAGGGGGCTCTGGCGAGCAGTACTTC.

The rearrangement joins TRBV7-6 to TRBJ2-6; D possibly corresponds to TRBD1 (5 bases). V was trimmed by 3 bases and J by 6 bases, leaving 9 bases between them. Germline V gives CDR1 SGHVS, CDR2 FNYEAQ. There are 14 residues in the CDR3. The CDR3 DNA follows: TGTGCCAGCAGCTTCAGGGCGGAGGCCAACGTCCTGACTTTC. This codes for CASSFRAEANVLTF.

In this sample, this clone turned up a few times. The chain carries TRBV2 and TRBJ2-2; possible D gene TRBD1, 6 bases. V shed 7 bases and J shed 1 base, with 10 bases lying between them. CDR3 length: 14 residues. Germline CDR1 is SNHLY and CDR2 is FYNNEI. The CDR3 loop is CASIPDRNTGELFF. CDR3 DNA: TGTGCCAGCATACCGGACAGGAACACCGGGGAGCTGTTTTTT.

The chain is built from TRBV6-2 or TRBV6-3 and TRBJ1-1; tentative D call: TRBD1 (6 bases). The V gene lost 2 bases and the J gene lost 1 base, with 11 bases spanning the gap. There are 15 residues in the CDR3. The germline CDR1 and CDR2 sequences are MNHEY and SVGEGT. For the CDR3, the DNA is TGTGCCAGCAGTTACGGACAGCAGGGGAACACTGAAGCTTTCTTT. Protein product: CASSYGQQGNTEAFF.

The V gene is TRBV6-5, the J gene TRBJ2-7, with D unresolved. The germline V and J ends were trimmed by 6 bases and 2 bases, with 14 bases remaining between them. This CDR3 region has 14 residues. Germline CDR1 is MNHEY and CDR2 is SVGAGI. CDR3 in DNA: TGTGCCAGCAGGTCGGTCTCCTCCACCTACGAGCAGTACTTC. Residues: CASRSVSSTYEQYF.

This sequence joins TRBV2 and TRBJ2-2; D not certain. Trimming took off 3 bases at V and 1 base at J, with 6 bases between the two ends. The CDR3 has 14 amino acids. Germline V gene lookup returns CDR1 SNHLY and CDR2 FYNNEI. The CDR3 loop is CASSDFRNTGELFF. CDR3 bases: TGTGCCAGCAGTGACTTTCGGAACACCGGGGAGCTGTTTTTT.

This clone was counted only a few times. The genes are TRBV7-9 and TRBJ1-6; D remains unclear. The germline V gene encodes CDR1 SEHNR and CDR2 FQNEAQ (reference sequence). Between the trimmed V and J ends, which lost 1 base and 7 bases, there was a span of 11 bases. This CDR3 has 15 residues. CDR3 residues: CASSLGMASNSPLHF. In nucleotides, the CDR3 is TGTGCCAGCAGCTTAGGCATGGCCTCGAATTCACCCCTCCACTTT.

This chain joins TRBV7-3 and TRBJ2-7; 8 positions agree with TRBD1. The CDR3 is 14 amino acids. The V gene end was trimmed by 5 bases and the J gene end by 3 bases; junction bases not matched to a gene: 6. From germline, CDR1 is SGHTA and CDR2 FQGTGA. The CDR3 nucleotides are TGTGCCAGCAGCACGGACAGGGCCGGCTACGAGCAGTACTTC. It encodes CASSTDRAGYEQYF.

This chain joins TRBV28 and TRBJ1-2; 7 bases are shared with TRBD1. The V gene end was trimmed by 7 bases and the J gene end by 6 bases; junction bases not matched to a gene: 11. Per the germline V gene, CDR1 is MDHEN and CDR2 is SYDVKM. The CDR3 is 14 residues long. The CDR3 protein is CASKISGGRDGYTF. The CDR3 coding sequence is TGTGCCAGCAAAATCTCAGGGGGGCGGGATGGCTACACCTTC.

The CDR3 region has the DNA TGCAGCGTGGTGACATTCATGAACACTGAAGCTTTCTTT. Its translation is CSVVTFMNTEAFF. J is TRBJ1-1 and V is TRBV29-1; D remains ambiguous. V lost 6 bases and J 0 bases, leaving 11 bases between the germline ends. The germline V gene has CDR1 SQVTM and CDR2 ANQGSEA. This CDR3 comprises 13 residues.

The chain joins TRBV6-1 to TRBJ2-1; 9 bases map to TRBD2. CDR3 length equals 16 residues. Unmatched junction bases numbered 11, after V lost 2 bases and J lost 9 bases. The germline V gene encodes CDR1 MNHNS and CDR2 SASEGT. For the CDR3, the DNA is TGTGCCAGCAGTGAATTCCTAGCGGGGTCCGCGGGTGAGCAGTTCTTC. Its protein product is CASSEFLAGSAGEQFF.

The chain joins TRBV7-2 to TRBJ2-3, with D uncertain. Germline V gene data show CDR1 as SGHTA and CDR2 as FQGNSA. The V gene lost 4 bases and the J gene lost 5 bases, with 10 bases spanning the gap. The CDR3 extends over 13 amino acids. The CDR3 protein is CASSSNPGDTQYF. In DNA, the CDR3 is TGTGCCAGCAGCTCCAATCCGGGAGATACGCAGTATTTT.

The chain joins TRBV5-1 to TRBJ2-2; D perhaps matches TRBD1 (6 bases). Trimming stripped 0 bases from V and 0 bases from J, with 6 bases between. The CDR3 runs to 15 residues. The germline gives CDR1 SGHRS, CDR2 YFSETQ. The CDR3 protein is CASSLGDTNTGELFF. The DNA of the CDR3 is TGCGCCAGCAGCTTGGGGGACACGAACACCGGGGAGCTGTTTTTT.

The V call is TRBV5-1, the J call TRBJ1-6, with 8 bases matching TRBD1. This CDR3 comprises 15 residues. The germline gives CDR1 SGHRS, CDR2 YFSETQ. V trimming: 0 bases; J trimming: 4 bases; junction bases outside the gene matches: 0. The CDR3 DNA is TGCGCCAGCAGCTTGGGGACAGGGTATAATTCACCCCTCCACTTT. Translated, it gives CASSLGTGYNSPLHF.

This chain joins TRBV5-4 and TRBJ2-7; D call uncertain. Trimming removed 4 bases from V and 4 bases from J, with 18 bases in between. The CDR3 extends over 15 amino acids. Per germline, CDR1 SGHNT and CDR2 YYREEE (reference sequence). CDR3 residues: CASSHPDSSEYEQYF. The DNA for the CDR3 is TGTGCCAGCAGCCACCCCGACTCCTCTGAGTACGAGCAGTACTTC. The variable domain in full, with the rest retrieved from reference TRBV5-4 and TRBJ2-7, is ETGVTQSPTHLIKTRGQQVTLRCSSQSGHNTVSWYQQALGQGPQFIFQYYREEENGRGNFPPRFSGLQFPNYSSELNVNALELDDSALYLCASSHPDSSEYEQYFGPGTRLTVT.